These T cell receptor beta chains were read from a single sample in a study of shared clonotypes between healthy human individuals. The data were produced by immunoSEQ multiplex PCR, yet TCRdb's version contains in-frame clones alone and is incomplete. The data show around 1,900,000 clones, around 93% seen once. Sample: naive CD8+ T cells from PBMCs. The receptors shown here come from a man younger than 30 in good health. Some clones in this sample may be carry-over from other donors' samples. Each CDR3 is given with its conserved first and last residue. Fields, in order: CDR3 DNA, CDR3 protein, clone size, CDR3 length, J gene, D gene, V gene. A D gene is named only where the DNA matches it firmly. Clone size is stated in some rows and not others, as once, few, many or a class when expanded.

TGTGCCAGCAGTCGGACCGGGACTAGCGGGGGGAATGAGCAGTTCTTC,CASSRTGTSGGNEQFF,-,16,TRBJ2-1,TRBD2,TRBV2
TGTGCCAGCAGCCAAGCGGGGACGGCGATACATTATTTT,CASSQAGTAIHYF,-,13,TRBJ1-3,-,TRBV28
TGTGCCAGCAGCCAACGGGGACTCTGGAACTACGAGCAGTACTTC,CASSQRGLWNYEQYF,-,15,TRBJ2-7,-,TRBV14
TGTGCCAGCAGTGACACTACGCCCTACGAGCAGTACTTC,CASSDTTPYEQYF,once,13,TRBJ2-7,-,TRBV6-1
TGCGCCAGCAGCCCAGGCAAGGGTGGCTACGAGCAGTACTTC,CASSPGKGGYEQYF,-,14,TRBJ2-7,-,TRBV5-1
TGTGCCAGCAGCTCGGGCGGGACCAGCTCCTACAATGAGCAGTTCTTC,CASSSGGTSSYNEQFF,once,16,TRBJ2-1,-,TRBV7-9
TGTGCCAGCTCACCACCGGGCAGGAGCGGAACTGAAGCTTTCTTT,CASSPPGRSGTEAFF,-,15,TRBJ1-1,-,TRBV18
TGTGCCAGCAGTGACAGGCTAGCGGGTTTTCAAGATACGCAGTATTTT,CASSDRLAGFQDTQYF,-,16,TRBJ2-3,TRBD2,TRBV6-4
TGTGCCAGCAGCTTAGCGCTCACCTCCCTCCAAGAGACCCAGTACTTC,CASSLALTSLQETQYF,-,16,TRBJ2-5,-,TRBV7-6
TGTGCCAGTAGGTTGGCACCAGCTAACTATGGCTACACCTTC,CASRLAPANYGYTF,-,14,TRBJ1-2,-,TRBV19
TGTGCCAGCAGCGGACTAGCGGCAACAGATACGCAGTATTTT,CASSGLAATDTQYF,-,14,TRBJ2-3,TRBD2,TRBV27
TGTGCCAGCAGTTTACTATTCCCTAGCGGACTCGGGGAGCTGTTTTTT,CASSLLFPSGLGELFF,-,16,TRBJ2-2,TRBD2,TRBV27
TGCAGCGCCGAAGGGTGGGACAGGCCATCCTACAATGAGCAGTTCTTC,CSAEGWDRPSYNEQFF,-,16,TRBJ2-1,TRBD1,TRBV29-1
TGTGCCAGCAGTGATGTCGTGGGGACTGAAGCTTTCTTT,CASSDVVGTEAFF,-,13,TRBJ1-1,-,TRBV2
TGCGCCAGCAGCCCACGACCCGGATCGAACACCGGGGAGCTGTTTTTT,CASSPRPGSNTGELFF,-,16,TRBJ2-2,-,TRBV5-1
TGTGCCAGCAGTTTATTGGGGGAGGGGACGACAGATACGCAGTATTTT,CASSLLGEGTTDTQYF,-,16,TRBJ2-3,TRBD2,TRBV28
TGCGCCAGCAGTGAGGAGAACCAAGAGACCCAGTACTTC,CASSEENQETQYF,-,13,TRBJ2-5,-,TRBV10-1
TGCAGCGTTGAACAAGGCGGGCCCGGGGAGCTGTTTTTT,CSVEQGGPGELFF,once,13,TRBJ2-2,-,TRBV29-1
TGTGCCAGTAGTCTACACGCAAACACTGAAGCTTTCTTT,CASSLHANTEAFF,-,13,TRBJ1-1,-,TRBV19
TGTGCCAGCAGTCAGGGGCGGGTCACAGATACGCAGTATTTT,CASSQGRVTDTQYF,-,14,TRBJ2-3,-,TRBV28
TGTGCCAGCAGTTTCGGATGGAACACTGAAGCTTTCTTT,CASSFGWNTEAFF,-,13,TRBJ1-1,-,TRBV27
TGTGCCAGCAGTTTCCCTTCGGATTTAGCGGGAGTAGGGGTGACCCAGTACTTC,CASSFPSDLAGVGVTQYF,once,18,TRBJ2-5,TRBD2,TRBV28
TGTGCCAGCAGTTTATCCGGCGAGCAGTACTTC,CASSLSGEQYF,few,11,TRBJ2-7,-,TRBV27
TGTGCCAGCAGTTTAGGGACAGGGTGGGAGACCCAGTACTTC,CASSLGTGWETQYF,-,14,TRBJ2-5,TRBD1,TRBV28
TGCGCCAGCAGCCAAGCCGGCGGGCCTGTCATACAGTTCTTC,CASSQAGGPVIQFF,-,14,TRBJ2-1,-,TRBV4-1
TGTGCCATCAGCCAACAGACTAGCGGGAGCCACAATGAGCAGTTCTTC,CAISQQTSGSHNEQFF,-,16,TRBJ2-1,TRBD2,TRBV10-3
TGTGCCACCGGACTAGCGCACACCTACGAGCAGTACTTC,CATGLAHTYEQYF,-,13,TRBJ2-7,TRBD2,TRBV10-3